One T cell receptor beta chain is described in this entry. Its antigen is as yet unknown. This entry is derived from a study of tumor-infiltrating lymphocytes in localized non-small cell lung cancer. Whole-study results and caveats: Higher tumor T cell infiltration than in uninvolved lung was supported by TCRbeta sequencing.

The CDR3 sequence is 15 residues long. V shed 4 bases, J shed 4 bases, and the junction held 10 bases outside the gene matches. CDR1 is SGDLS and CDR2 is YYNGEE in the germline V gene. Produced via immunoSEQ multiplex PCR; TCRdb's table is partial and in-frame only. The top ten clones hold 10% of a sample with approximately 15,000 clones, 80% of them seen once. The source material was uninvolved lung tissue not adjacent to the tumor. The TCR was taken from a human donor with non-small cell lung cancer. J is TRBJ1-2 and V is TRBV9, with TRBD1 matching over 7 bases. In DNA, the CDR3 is TGTGCCAGCAGCCCACGACAGGGTAGCACCTATGGCTACACCTTC. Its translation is CASSPRQGSTYGYTF.